Listed here are 7 T cell receptor beta chains from one sample, sequenced in a study of blood T cells in healthy people across ages. Primers used in a second PCR of about 6 to 11 cycles were a sample-barcoded 5' primer and a J-beta primer mix. TCRdb reprocessed the 5' RACE reads with MiXCR, giving one entry per CDR3 protein. The sample shows some 1,800,000 distinct CDR3 sequences, roughly two fifths of them seen only once. Sequencing was carried out using blood. These receptors were obtained from a human donor in good health.

The V and J genes are TRBV3-1 and TRBJ2-4, with 7 bases that match TRBD2. The DNA end is more similar to TRBJ2-5, so the J call may be wrong. Germline V CDR1 and CDR2: LGHDT, YNNKEL (reference sequence). The CDR3 extends over 15 amino acids. In DNA, the CDR3 is TGTGCCAGCAGCTCCTCAACGGGGGGAACAGAGACCCAGTACTTC. This gives the protein CASSSSTGGTETQYF.

The V gene is TRBV3-1, the J gene TRBJ2-1; D may be TRBD2 (5 bases). This CDR3 spans 15 amino acids. Deletions cut 2 bases from V and 4 bases from J, with 12 bases between. Germline assignment: CDR1 LGHDT and CDR2 YNNKEL (reference sequence). DNA for the CDR3: TGTGCCAGCAGCCAATCCCGGGGTGGGTACAATGAGCAGTTCTTC. It translates to CASSQSRGGYNEQFF.

This rearrangement joins TRBV6-1 to TRBJ2-7, with no clear D. CDR1 is MNHNS, CDR2 SASEGT, per germline. The V end lost 4 bases, the J end lost 7 bases, and 11 bases lay between the germline ends. The CDR3 is made up of 12 amino acids. CDR3 sequence (DNA): TGTGCCAGCAGTGGCCAGACTTGGGAGCAGTACTTC. This codes for CASSGQTWEQYF.

This chain connects TRBV11-1 to TRBJ2-7; perhaps TRBD1 as D (5 bases). Trimming removed 3 bases at V and 2 bases at J, with 8 bases between. Germline CDR1 reads SGHAT; CDR2 reads FQDESV (reference sequence). The CDR3 covers 13 residues. The CDR3 DNA follows: TGTGCCAGCAGCTTCAGGACACCCTACGAGCAGTACTTC. Translating gives CASSFRTPYEQYF.

The chain joins TRBV6-5 to TRBJ1-5; 9 nucleotides agree with TRBD1. In germline, CDR1 is MNHEY, CDR2 SVGAGI. The CDR3 is made up of 15 amino acids. Losses at the gene ends were 5 bases for V and 6 bases for J; bases not matched to a gene: 8. CDR3 in amino acids: CASSSRDRDSQPQHF. Written as DNA, the CDR3 is TGTGCCAGCAGTAGCCGGGACAGGGACTCTCAGCCCCAGCATTTT.

For the CDR3, the DNA is TGCGCCAGCAGCCATGCCGATGGTGCCGGGCAGAGACCTAACTATGGCTACACCTTC. Encoded protein: CASSHADGAGQRPNYGYTF. The chain couples TRBV4-3 to TRBJ1-2; D gene unclear. CDR1 and CDR2 from the germline V gene are LGHNA and YSLEER. The germline V and J ends were trimmed by 3 bases and 0 bases, with 23 bases remaining between them. There are 19 residues in the CDR3.

This clonotype was detected a few times. This chain uses TRBV7-2 with TRBJ1-6; D gene unclear. Germline CDR1 reads SGHTA; CDR2 reads FQGNSA. Trimming shortened V by 10 bases and J by 10 bases, and 20 bases separated the two germline ends. The CDR3 spans 14 residues. As DNA, the CDR3 is TGTGCCACGTGCCGCAACCGGGCTTCCTCACCCCTCCACTTT. Amino acid sequence: CATCRNRASSPLHF.